This T cell receptor beta chain was captured by sequencing in a study of shared clonotypes between healthy human individuals. Overall study context: CD4 naive and CD4 memory each took three plates per donor, while CD8 naive took two and CD8 memory one.

With regard to this clone: Other DNA sequences of this sample code for an identical CDR3.

Original processing methods: ImmunoSEQ output held junction-only sequences without quality scores, so filtering differed. The repertoire was sequenced with immunoSEQ multiplex PCR; TCRdb's copy has only in-frame clones and lacks some. The V and J calls and the clone size are those of that table, but D and trimming were determined from the DNA. The table has fewer than 2.5 million clones, approximately 94% seen once. The CDR3 is 15 residues long. Germline CDR1 is MNHEY and CDR2 is SMNVEV (reference sequence). J lost 2 bases, V lost 4 bases, and 8 bases had no gene match. A split of CD4+ cells into CD45RA+ naive and CD45RA-negative memory subsets was performed.

This TCR was sampled from a man younger than 30 in good health. Some clones in this sample may be carry-over from other donors' samples. The chain couples TRBV27 to TRBJ2-7; the match to TRBD1 covers 7 bases. Sequencing was performed on naive CD4+ T cells from PBMCs. The sample's subset: CD45RA+ positively selected. In DNA, the CDR3 is TGTGCCAGCAGTTGGAGACAGGGCTTAGCCTACGAGCAGTACTTC. Translation: CASSWRQGLAYEQYF.